The T cell receptor beta chain described here comes from a study of tissue T cells after allogeneic stem cell transplantation. Study-level points and caveats: Anatomically similar tissues had similar TCR repertoires within each patient. Shared clones across patients were few; motif clustering revealed tissue-specific shared signatures.

To note about this clone: The antigen is not known.

Libraries were prepared by immunoSEQ multiplex PCR; TCRdb keeps only in-frame clonotypes and omits some of them. The sample has approximately 6,500 clones, 60% to 65% seen once. The V gene lost 0 bases and the J gene lost 6 bases, with 9 bases spanning the gap. CDR1 is SGHRS and CDR2 is YFSETQ in the germline V gene. The CDR3 is 13 amino acids. The gene calls are TRBV5-1 and TRBJ1-2; D is undetermined. The source is a woman aged 18-55 years with breast cancer. Sequenced material: duodenum tissue, taken at autopsy. The CDR3 nucleotides are TGCGCCAGCAGCTTGGTTGTGGAGGATGGCTACACCTTC. Residues: CASSLVVEDGYTF.